This entry features one T cell receptor beta chain sequence. The data belong to a study of blood T cell repertoires in COVID-19. Study overall: Acute and convalescent COVID-19 samples came from the United States, Italy and Spain. T cells, B-cell-depleted T cells, or PBMCs provided the cDNA or gDNA that served as material.

Sequencing was performed with immunoSEQ multiplex PCR; in TCRdb, only in-frame clones are kept and a portion is missing. The sample shows 120,000 or so clones, around 90% of them seen only once. V lost 4 bases to trimming and J lost 1 base; unmatched junction nucleotides: 11. Germline V CDR1 and CDR2: SGHRS, YFSETQ. The CDR3 is 18 residues long. The specimen sequenced was peripheral blood. This sequence originates from a woman aged 55-69 years with COVID-19, enrolled during active disease. V and J are TRBV5-1 and TRBJ2-3; 11 bases are shared with TRBD1. CDR3 nucleotide sequence: TGCGCCAGCAGCCTTACCGGGACAGGGGGAACGGGCACAGATACGCAGTATTTT. Its protein product is CASSLTGTGGTGTDTQYF.